This T cell receptor (beta chain) was captured in a study of CD8 T cells in ankylosing spondylitis. Findings and limits, study-wide: A TCR beta motif of 7 to 9 highly homologous variants seemed to mark ankylosing spondylitis blood.

The CDR3 covers 16 residues. CDR1 and CDR2 from the germline V gene are SGHNT and YENEEA. The V and J ends lost 5 bases and 0 bases respectively, with 17 bases between them. Notes on this clonotype: Its antigen remains unknown.

TCRdb reprocessed the 5' RACE reads with MiXCR, giving one entry per CDR3 protein. The sample records about 330,000 distinct CDR3 sequences, less than 10% being singletons. The source of this sequence is a male donor with ankylosing spondylitis. The sample was blood, either unsorted or a sorted T cell fraction (not recorded which). This chain uses TRBV11-3 with TRBJ2-7; maybe TRBD1 (5 bases). The CDR3 here is CASSPKGAWSSYEQYF. The CDR3 nucleotides are TGTGCCAGCAGCCCAAAAGGGGCCTGGAGCTCCTACGAGCAGTACTTC.